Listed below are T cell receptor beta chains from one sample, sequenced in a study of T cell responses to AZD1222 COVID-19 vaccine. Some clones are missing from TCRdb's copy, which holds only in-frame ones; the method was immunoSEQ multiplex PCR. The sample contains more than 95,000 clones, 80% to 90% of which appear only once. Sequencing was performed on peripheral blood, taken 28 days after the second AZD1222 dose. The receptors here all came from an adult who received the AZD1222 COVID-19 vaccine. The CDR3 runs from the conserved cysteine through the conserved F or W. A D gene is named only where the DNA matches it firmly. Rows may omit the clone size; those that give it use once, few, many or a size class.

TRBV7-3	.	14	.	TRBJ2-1	TGTGCCAGCAGCTTATCTCGGATTAACAATGAGCAGTTCTTC	CASSLSRINNEQFF
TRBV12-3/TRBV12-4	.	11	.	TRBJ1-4	TGTGCCAGCAGGGGGAATGAAAAACTGTTTTTT	CASRGNEKLFF
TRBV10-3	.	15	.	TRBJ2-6	TGTGCCATCAGAAATGACGTCTCTGGGGCCAACGTCCTGACTTTC	CAIRNDVSGANVLTF
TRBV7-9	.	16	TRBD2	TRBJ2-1	TGTGCCAGCAGCCCCGGGGGGGGGCCTGGGGAAAATGAGCAGTTCTTC	CASSPGGGPGENEQFF
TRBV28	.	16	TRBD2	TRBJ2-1	TGTGCCAGCAGTTCCGCCGCGGCGGGAGAAAAATATGAGCAGTTCTTC	CASSSAAAGEKYEQFF
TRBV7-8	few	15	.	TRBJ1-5	TGTGCCAGCAGCCCATTAGATGGAGGGGATCAGCCCCAGCATTTT	CASSPLDGGDQPQHF
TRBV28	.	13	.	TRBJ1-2	TGTGCCAGCAGTTTTGGGCAGGGAATCAGCTACACCTTC	CASSFGQGISYTF
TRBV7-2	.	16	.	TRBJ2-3	TGTGCCAGCAGCTCAGACCCGGGATTAAACACAGATACGCAGTATTTT	CASSSDPGLNTDTQYF
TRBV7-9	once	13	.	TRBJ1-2	TGTGCCAGCAGCTCTGGGGGGACCTATGGCTACACCTTC	CASSSGGTYGYTF
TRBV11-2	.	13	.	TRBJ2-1	TGTGCCAGCAGCACGGGGGCCGGGAATGAGCAGTTCTTC	CASSTGAGNEQFF
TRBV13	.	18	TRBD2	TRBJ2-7	TGTGCCAGCAGCTTAGGCCTGTCGACTAGCGGGAGAAGCTACGAGCAGTACTTC	CASSLGLSTSGRSYEQYF
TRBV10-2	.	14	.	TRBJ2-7	TGCGCCAGCAGCTCCAGGGCTTCCTCCTACGAGCAGTACTTC	CASSSRASSYEQYF
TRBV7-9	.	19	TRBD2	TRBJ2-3	TGTGCCAGCAGCCGAGGACTAGCGGGAGAAATTCTCGGTTCGGATACGCAGTATTTT	CASSRGLAGEILGSDTQYF
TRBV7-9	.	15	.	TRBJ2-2	TGTGCCAGCAGCCGCGGGCTAGCGCCCACCGGGGAGCTGTTTTTT	CASSRGLAPTGELFF
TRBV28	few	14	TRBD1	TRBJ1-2	TGTGCCACCCGACAGGGTTGGGCGGGATATGGCTACACCTTC	CATRQGWAGYGYTF
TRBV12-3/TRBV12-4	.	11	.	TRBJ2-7	TGTGCCAGCAGTTGGTCCTACGAGCAGTACTTC	CASSWSYEQYF
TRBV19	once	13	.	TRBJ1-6	TGTGCCAGTGCCGGGACCTATAATTCACCCCTCCACTTT	CASAGTYNSPLHF
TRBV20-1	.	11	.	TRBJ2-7	TGCAGTGCTAGAGAAGGGTACGAGCAGTACTTC	CSAREGYEQYF
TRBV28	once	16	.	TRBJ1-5	TGTGCCAGCAGACTATCCGAAGGACTTAGCAATCAGCCCCAGCATTTT	CASRLSEGLSNQPQHF
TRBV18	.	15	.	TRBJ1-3	TGTGCCAGCTCACCTCGGATTTCGGGAGGACACACCATATATTTT	CASSPRISGGHTIYF
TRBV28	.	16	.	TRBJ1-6	TGTGCCAGCAGTTCCCCTACTTTTCCCGGCAATTCACCCCTCCACTTT	CASSSPTFPGNSPLHF
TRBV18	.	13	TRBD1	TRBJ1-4	TGTGCCAGCTCACAAGGACAGGATGAAAAACTGTTTTTT	CASSQGQDEKLFF
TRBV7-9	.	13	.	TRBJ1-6	TGTGCCAGCAGAGCATCGGAGAATTCACCCCTCCACTTT	CASRASENSPLHF
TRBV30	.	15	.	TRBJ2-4	TGTGCCTGGAGTCCTCCCTACCGAGGCGGAAACATTCAGTACTTC	CAWSPPYRGGNIQYF
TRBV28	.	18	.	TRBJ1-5	TGTGCCAGCAGTTCGGGACGCAGGGCCGGTTCGAGCAATCAGCCCCAGCATTTT	CASSSGRRAGSSNQPQHF
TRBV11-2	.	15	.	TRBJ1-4	TGTGCCAGCAGCTACCGGGGGAGGTTTAATGAAAAACTGTTTTTT	CASSYRGRFNEKLFF
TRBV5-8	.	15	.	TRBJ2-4	TGTGCCAGCAGCTTGGGCCTATTAGCCAAAAACATTCAGTACTTC	CASSLGLLAKNIQYF
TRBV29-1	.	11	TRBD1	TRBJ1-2	TGCAGCGCCTGGGACAGCCATGGCTACACCTTC	CSAWDSHGYTF
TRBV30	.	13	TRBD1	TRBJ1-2	TGTGCCTGGATCAGGGGGCGAGGCTATGGCTACACCTTC	CAWIRGRGYGYTF
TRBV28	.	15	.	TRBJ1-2	TGTGCCAGCAGTCCCCAACAGGGAACTAACTATGGCTACACCTTC	CASSPQQGTNYGYTF
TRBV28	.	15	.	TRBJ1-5	TGTGCCAGCAGTCCCTCCGGGACGGCGAGATGGCCCCAGCATTTT	CASSPSGTARWPQHF
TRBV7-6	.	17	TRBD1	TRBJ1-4	TGTGCCAGCAGCCTCGGGACAGGGGTATCAACTAATGAAAAACTGTTTTTT	CASSLGTGVSTNEKLFF
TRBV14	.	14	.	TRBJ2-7	TGTGCCAGCAGGGGGACTTTTAGCTCCTACGAGCAGTACTTC	CASRGTFSSYEQYF
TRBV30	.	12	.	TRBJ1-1	TGTGCCTGGAGTGTAGGGGGGGCTGAAGCTTTCTTT	CAWSVGGAEAFF
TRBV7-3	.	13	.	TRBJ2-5	TGTGCCAGCAGCACCAGGAGAAGAGAGGCCCAGTACTTC	CASSTRRREAQYF
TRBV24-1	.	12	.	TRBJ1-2	TGTGCCACCAGTTCGGGGGGCGTTGGCTACACCTTC	CATSSGGVGYTF
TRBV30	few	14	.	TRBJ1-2	TGTGCCTCCCACCGTGACGGGTTTAACTATGGCTACACCTTC	CASHRDGFNYGYTF
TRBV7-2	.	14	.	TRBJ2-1	TGTGCCAGCAGGAACCGTCAGGGATTGAATGAGCAGTTCTTC	CASRNRQGLNEQFF
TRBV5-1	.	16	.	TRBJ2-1	TGCGCCAGCAGCTTGGCCGGGATGAGCTCCTACAATGAGCAGTTCTTC	CASSLAGMSSYNEQFF
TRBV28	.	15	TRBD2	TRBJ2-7	TGTGCCAGCAGCCGAGGACTAGCGGGGCCCTACGAGCAGTACTTC	CASSRGLAGPYEQYF
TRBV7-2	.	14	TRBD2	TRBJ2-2	TGTGCCAGCAGCTACGGGACTATCAACCGGGAGCTGTTTTTT	CASSYGTINRELFF
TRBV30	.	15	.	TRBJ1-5	TGTGCCTGGAGTGTGGGGGAAGGGCGCAATCAGCCCCAGCATTTT	CAWSVGEGRNQPQHF